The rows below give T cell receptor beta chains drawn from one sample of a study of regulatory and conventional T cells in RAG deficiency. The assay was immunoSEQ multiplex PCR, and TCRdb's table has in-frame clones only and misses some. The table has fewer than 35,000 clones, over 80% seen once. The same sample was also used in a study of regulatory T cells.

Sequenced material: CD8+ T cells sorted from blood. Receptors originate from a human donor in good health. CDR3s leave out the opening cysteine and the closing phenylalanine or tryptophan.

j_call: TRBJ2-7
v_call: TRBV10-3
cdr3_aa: AISEGSSRTYEQY

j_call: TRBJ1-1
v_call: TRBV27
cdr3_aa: ASSSSATPEAF

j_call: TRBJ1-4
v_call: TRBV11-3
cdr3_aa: ASSLTEEDEKLF

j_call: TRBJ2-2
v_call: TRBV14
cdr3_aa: ASSQDLGTSGSTGELF

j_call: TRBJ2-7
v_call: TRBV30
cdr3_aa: AWSLRQGVGIYEQY

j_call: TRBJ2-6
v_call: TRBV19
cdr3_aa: ASSHVATKSQSRANVLT

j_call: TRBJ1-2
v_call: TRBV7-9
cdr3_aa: ASSLGEKGGLAGYT

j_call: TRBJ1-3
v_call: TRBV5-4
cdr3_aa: ASSLGWSSGNTIY

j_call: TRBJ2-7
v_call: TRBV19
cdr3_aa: ASSDKDRGPNYEQY

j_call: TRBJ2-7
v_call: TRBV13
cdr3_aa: ASSPGQGSYEQY

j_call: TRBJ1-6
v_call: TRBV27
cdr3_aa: ASTLAGGGNSPLH

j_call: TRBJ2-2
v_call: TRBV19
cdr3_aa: ASSTRQGINTGELF

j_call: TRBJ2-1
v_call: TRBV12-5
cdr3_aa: ASGRGGLAGVGEQF